This TCR beta chain was documented in a study of blood T cell repertoires in COVID-19 (dated by TCRdb to 2019 to 2021). Study-level background: Collaborator samples came from the United States, Italy and Spain and covered acute and convalescent phases of COVID-19. The material from the prospective study consisted of cDNA or gDNA derived from T cells, B-cell-depleted T cells, or PBMCs. Samples came from the ongoing ImmuneRACE study (first 160 participants) plus 1,254 subjects from 6 global collaborators. The sample metadata nearly always contained a de-identified subject ID, COVID-19 status, age in years and sex. The dataset comprised deeply sampled blood TCRbeta repertoires from subjects exposed to, actively infected with, or recovered from COVID-19. HLA class I and class II types, where available, came from metadata supplied by the sample provider rather than from assay-based typing. The repertoires were released in a freely available public database intended as a resource for research on the immune response to SARS-CoV-2.

The germline ends are 11 bases apart after V is trimmed by 3 bases and J by 6 bases. From the cysteine up to the phenylalanine, the CDR3 has a length of 13 residues. Only the CDR3 part of the read is kept: 39 bases, read in frame from the first base. As encoded in the germline V gene, CDR1 is MGHDK while CDR2 is SYGVNS. Study-wide findings and limitations: The quantity of clinical and demographic metadata differed by source and by participant and was supplied without curation.

Collaborating institutions collected whole blood in K2EDTA tubes following their own protocols. Collaborator samples were shipped for TCRbeta analysis as frozen whole blood, isolated PBMCs, or DNA extracted from either sample type. Comment on this clone: The clone's antigen remains unknown. Base qualities are not recorded, but no much larger clone differs from it by a single base.

TCRbeta CDR3 regions were amplified from genomic DNA using the immunoSEQ Assay, a bias-controlled multiplex PCR. Processing in the source paper ran as follows. The number of nucleated cells in each sample was estimated by amplification of reference gene primers within the assay. To quantify the absolute abundance of each unique TCRbeta CDR3 rearrangement, sequence reads were collapsed and filtered. Productive Simpson clonality was computed per sample as the square root of Simpson's diversity index over productive rearrangements. TCRdb took this table from immuneACCESS and kept in-frame rearrangements with V and J called. Such tables lack part of the clones; where checked against another copy, unresolved V genes explain under half of the gap, and the rest is unexplained. From that table come the V and J calls and clone size; the DNA was used to work out D and trimming. Within this sample are about 220,000 clones, with roughly 85% of them counted one time only. The ten top clones hold approximately 4% of the sample.

This receptor was identified in a woman over 75 with acute or convalescent COVID-19. The chain links TRBV25-1 with TRBJ1-1; perhaps TRBD1 is the D gene, with 5 bases matching. The material sequenced was peripheral blood. The nucleotide sequence is given as TGTGCCAGCAGTGATCGAGACAGACCTGAAGCTTTCTTT. This gives the protein CASSDRDRPEAFF.